Listed below are T cell receptor beta chains from one sample, sequenced in a study of beta chain features in type 1 diabetes. TCRdb's table, derived via immunoSEQ multiplex PCR, lists solely in-frame clones and lacks some. The data hold 130,000 to 150,000 clones, with just over 9% observed a single time. The specimen was central memory CD4+ T cells from blood. Every receptor here comes from a man younger than 30 in good health. Both conserved end residues are part of each CDR3. The D gene is left open where the match is weak. Some rows mark clone size as missing; the rest say once, few, many or name a class of expanded clone.

d_call j_call cdr3_length clone_size v_call cdr3_aa cdr3_nt
. TRBJ2-5 15 . TRBV19 CASSIDPQGRETQYF TGTGCCAGTAGTATAGATCCTCAGGGAAGAGAGACCCAGTACTTC
. TRBJ2-7 8 many TRBV29-1 CSPRGQYF TGCAGCCCCAGGGGGCAGTACTTC
. TRBJ1-1 14 . TRBV4-3 CASSQVARDTEAFF TGCGCCAGCAGCCAGGTTGCGAGGGACACTGAAGCTTTCTTT
TRBD1 TRBJ2-7 15 . TRBV5-1 CASSTSGTGVLEQYF TGCGCCAGCTCTACCTCCGGGACAGGGGTCCTCGAGCAGTACTTC
TRBD2 TRBJ2-1 17 few TRBV7-9 CASSAQVASGGDNEQFF TGTGCCAGCAGCGCACAGGTCGCTAGCGGGGGGGACAATGAGCAGTTCTTC
. TRBJ2-1 15 few TRBV19 CASSMSASSYNEQFF TGTGCCAGTAGTATGTCAGCGAGCTCCTACAATGAGCAGTTCTTC
TRBD1 TRBJ2-6 18 . TRBV25-1 CASSFKLGQNSGANVLTF TGTGCCAGCAGTTTTAAACTGGGACAGAACTCTGGGGCCAACGTCCTGACTTTC
TRBD2 TRBJ2-1 15 . TRBV2 CASSERSGGYNEQFF TGTGCCAGCAGTGAACGGAGCGGGGGGTACAATGAGCAGTTCTTC
. TRBJ2-2 16 few TRBV7-3 CASSLSPVQNTGELFF TGTGCCAGCAGCTTAAGTCCAGTACAGAACACCGGGGAGCTGTTTTTT
. TRBJ2-7 13 . TRBV5-1 CASRAGGPDEQYF TGCGCCAGCAGGGCCGGGGGGCCGGACGAGCAGTACTTC
. TRBJ1-3 14 . TRBV5-1 CASSSDPEGNTIYF TGCGCCAGCAGCTCTGATCCGGAGGGAAACACCATATATTTT
. TRBJ1-6 14 . TRBV7-2 CASSDRGKESPLHF TGTGCCAGCAGCGATAGGGGGAAGGAATCACCCCTCCACTTT
. TRBJ2-1 13 few TRBV4-3 CASSQDYFNEQFF TGCGCCAGCAGCCAAGATTATTTCAATGAGCAGTTCTTC
TRBD1 TRBJ2-5 13 few TRBV7-3 CASSSTGLGTQYF TGTGCCAGCAGTTCGACAGGGTTAGGGACCCAGTACTTC
. TRBJ2-3 14 . TRBV7-2 CASSLGEFPDTQYF TGTGCCAGCAGCTTAGGAGAGTTCCCAGATACGCAGTATTTT
TRBD2 TRBJ2-5 15 few TRBV6-1 CASSAVGGGRETQYF TGTGCCAGCAGTGCGGTCGGGGGGGGCCGCGAGACCCAGTACTTC
. TRBJ2-5 16 few TRBV18 CASSLPKLGDLETQYF TGTGCCAGCTCGCTCCCTAAGCTTGGGGACTTAGAGACCCAGTACTTC
TRBD1 TRBJ2-7 16 . TRBV5-6 CASSLAGWTGVYEQYF TGTGCCAGCAGCTTGGCCGGATGGACAGGGGTCTACGAGCAGTACTTC
TRBD1 TRBJ2-3 14 few TRBV6-5 CASSRDRGTDTQYF TGTGCCAGCAGCAGGGACAGGGGAACAGATACGCAGTATTTT
TRBD1 TRBJ1-6 15 . TRBV6-5 CASSYSGTATSPLHF TGTGCCAGCAGTTACTCCGGGACAGCTACCTCACCCCTCCACTTT
TRBD1 TRBJ2-7 13 . TRBV28 CASSEDRPYEQYF TGTGCCAGTTCAGAGGACAGGCCCTACGAGCAGTACTTC
. TRBJ1-4 13 . TRBV6-5 CASREGLNEKLFF TGTGCCAGCAGGGAGGGACTCAATGAAAAACTGTTTTTT
. TRBJ2-2 13 . TRBV5-1 CASRESGTGELFF TGCGCCAGCAGGGAATCGGGCACCGGGGAGCTGTTTTTT
TRBD2 TRBJ2-7 18 few TRBV5-6 CASSSAGLAGVVSYEQYF TGTGCCAGCAGCTCGGCCGGGCTAGCGGGGGTTGTTTCCTACGAGCAGTACTTC
TRBD2 TRBJ2-3 15 few TRBV6-6 CASSSSGGSTDTQYF TGTGCCAGCAGCTCTAGCGGGGGAAGCACAGATACGCAGTATTTT
. TRBJ2-3 12 few TRBV19 CASSDYTDTQYF TGTGCCAGTAGTGACTATACAGATACGCAGTATTTT